A single sample is the source of the 19 T cell receptor beta chains below, sequenced in a study of neurological immune-mediated disorders. TCRdb re-called the 5' RACE reads with MiXCR, one entry per CDR3 protein. The table records tens of thousands of distinct CDR3 sequences, around 6% of them present only once. What was sequenced was CD4+ T cells from blood. All receptors derive from a woman between 35 and 50 years old in good health.

The table lists this clonotype with many counts. The CDR3 coding sequence is TGTGCCAGCAGCCTACTTGGACTAGCGGGGTTCACAGATACGCAGTATTTT. Protein sequence: CASSLLGLAGFTDTQYF. The chain employs TRBV7-2 and TRBJ2-3; 12 nucleotides match TRBD2. The germline V gene encodes CDR1 SGHTA and CDR2 FQGNSA. The CDR3 runs to 17 residues. The trim removed 5 bases at V and 2 bases at J, leaving 8 bases unmatched.

This clonotype was seen many times. The V gene is TRBV6-5, the J gene TRBJ2-3; 7 bases match TRBD2. Germline loops: CDR1 MNHEY, CDR2 SVGAGI. The CDR3 runs 14 residues. V dropped 2 bases and J dropped 6; count of bases not matched to a gene: 5. The CDR3 reads CASSYLLGGDTQYF. CDR3 sequence (DNA): TGTGCCAGCAGTTACCTCTTGGGGGGGGATACGCAGTATTTT.

This clonotype has at least ten counts. V gene TRBV20-1 combines with J gene TRBJ2-1; D is unclear. Germline CDR1 is DFQATT and CDR2 is SNEGSKA (reference sequence). The ends were cut back, 5 bases at V and 3 bases at J, with 5 bases in the middle. This CDR3 has 11 amino acids. The CDR3 bases are TGCAGTGCTGGGCTCTACAATGAGCAGTTCTTC. Protein product: CSAGLYNEQFF.

This clonotype was found many times. The V gene is TRBV5-1, the J gene TRBJ2-1; 8 nucleotides align to TRBD1. This CDR3 comprises 15 residues. Germline CDR1 reads SGHRS; CDR2 reads YFSETQ. J lost 8 bases, V lost 3 bases, and 10 bases had no gene match. DNA of the CDR3: TGCGCCAGCAGCTCCACCCGGACAGGGCTCGATGAGCAGTTCTTC. Translating gives CASSSTRTGLDEQFF. Based on the CDR3 plus reference TRBV5-1 and TRBJ2-1, the full variable domain is KAGVTQTPRYLIKTRGQQVTLSCSPISGHRSVSWYQQTPGQGLQFLFEYFSETQRNKGNFPGRFSGRQFSNSRSEMNVSTLELGDSALYLCASSSTRTGLDEQFFGPGTRLTVL.

This clonotype has a single count. V gene TRBV9 combines with J gene TRBJ2-3; TRBD2 matches 11 bases. The V segment lost 4 bases and the J segment 2 bases; nucleotides outside the gene matches: 9. The CDR3 spans 17 residues. The germline V gene encodes CDR1 SGDLS and CDR2 YYNGEE. CDR3 nucleotide sequence: TGTGCCAGCAGCCCCGCGACTAGCGGGAAGAACACAGATACGCAGTATTTT. Translation gives CASSPATSGKNTDTQYF.

This clonotype was counted at least ten times. V gene TRBV5-1 combines with J gene TRBJ2-1; 8 positions agree with TRBD1. V gave up 0 bases and J gave up 2 bases; unmatched junction bases: 4. This CDR3 spans 16 amino acids. Germline CDR1 and CDR2: SGHRS and YFSETQ. This chain's CDR3 is CASSLGDRGTYNEQFF. In nucleotides, the CDR3 is TGCGCCAGCAGCTTGGGAGACAGGGGAACCTACAATGAGCAGTTCTTC.

This clonotype showed up many times. The V and J genes are TRBV2 and TRBJ2-2; TRBD2 matches at 10 bases. The CDR3 runs to 16 residues. Germline V gene sequence: CDR1 SNHLY, CDR2 FYNNEI. V shed 7 bases, J shed 5 bases, and the junction held 10 bases outside the gene matches. CDR3: CASKVRAGGKTGELFF. The CDR3 nucleotides read TGTGCCAGCAAGGTCAGAGCGGGAGGGAAGACCGGGGAGCTGTTTTTT.

The chain uses TRBV9 and TRBJ1-2, with a tentative D call TRBD1 (6 bases). Trimming removed 3 bases from V and 4 bases from J, with 16 bases in between. Germline assignment: CDR1 SGDLS and CDR2 YYNGEE. The CDR3 consists of 15 residues. CDR3 bases: TGTGCCAGCAGCGCGCCAGGGGCGATATTCTATGGCTACACCTTC. Encoded protein: CASSAPGAIFYGYTF. The full variable domain, completed using reference TRBV9 and TRBJ1-2, is DSGVTQTPKHLITATGQRVTLRCSPRSGDLSVYWYQQSLDQGLQFLIQYYNGEERAKGNILERFSAQQFPDLHSELNLSSLELGDSALYFCASSAPGAIFYGYTFGSGTRLTVV.

This clonotype was counted many times. The chain has TRBV5-1 and TRBJ2-1, with D perhaps TRBD1 or TRBD2 (5 bases each). The CDR3 extends over 15 amino acids. From germline, CDR1 is SGHRS and CDR2 YFSETQ. V lost 0 bases to trimming and J lost 0 bases, with 7 bases between them. The CDR3 DNA is TGCGCCAGCAGCTTGGAGGGGAGCTCCTACAATGAGCAGTTCTTC. Amino acids: CASSLEGSSYNEQFF.

This clonotype rates as medium-sized (0.01 to 0.1%). This chain connects TRBV5-1 to TRBJ2-5; D possibly matches TRBD1 or TRBD2 (6 bases each). V was pared by 1 base and J by 1 base, with 8 bases between. The CDR3 has 14 amino acids. Germline CDR1 reads SGHRS; CDR2 reads YFSETQ. CDR3 region: CASSLSGAQETQYF. The CDR3 coding sequence is TGCGCCAGCAGCTTGTCGGGGGCCCAAGAGACCCAGTACTTC.

V and J are TRBV7-2 and TRBJ1-1; no definite D call. Looked up from germline, CDR1 is SGHTA and CDR2 is FQGNSA. Trimming shortened V by 3 bases and J by 0 bases, and 14 bases separated the two germline ends. This CDR3 region has 16 residues. The CDR3 region has the DNA TGTGCCAGCAGCTTCCAGTTCGGGTCCCTGAACACTGAAGCTTTCTTT. Encoded protein: CASSFQFGSLNTEAFF.

At least ten counts were recorded for this clonotype. CDR3 loop: CASSTGLKGDTQYF. The DNA for the CDR3 is TGCGCCAGCAGCACGGGACTAAAGGGCGATACGCAGTATTTT. The chain carries TRBV5-1 and TRBJ2-3; 7 bases are shared with TRBD2. The CDR3 length is 14 residues. The V gene's germline CDR1 is SGHRS and CDR2 YFSETQ. The ends lost 4 bases at V and 6 bases at J; junction bases unmatched: 8.

The chain recombines TRBV28 with TRBJ1-1, with D unresolved. The CDR3 has 15 amino acids. V was pared by 6 bases and J by 1 base, with 15 bases between. Germline loops: CDR1 MDHEN, CDR2 SYDVKM. CDR3 coding DNA: TGTGCCAGCAGGCCCTGGATGGGAGGGAACACTGAAGCTTTCTTT. Its protein product is CASRPWMGGNTEAFF.

The table lists this clonotype with many counts. The genes are TRBV12-3 or TRBV12-4 and TRBJ2-2; D may be TRBD1 (6 bases). V lost 4 bases and J lost 5, with 17 bases in between. This CDR3 has 16 amino acids. For the CDR3, the DNA is TGTGCCAGCAGTTATTCGGGACATAGAAGTACCGGGGAGCTGTTTTTT. Translating gives CASSYSGHRSTGELFF.

In this sample, this clonotype turned up many times. The rearrangement uses TRBV5-1 and TRBJ2-3; no clear D. This CDR3 is 13 amino acids long. CDR1 is SGHRS, CDR2 YFSETQ, per germline. Trimming removed 7 bases at V and 2 bases at J, with 11 bases between. The DNA for the CDR3 is TGCGCCAGCCATACACGACCCACAGATACGCAGTATTTT. It specifies CASHTRPTDTQYF. The whole variable domain, remainder taken from reference TRBV5-1 and TRBJ2-3, is KAGVTQTPRYLIKTRGQQVTLSCSPISGHRSVSWYQQTPGQGLQFLFEYFSETQRNKGNFPGRFSGRQFSNSRSEMNVSTLELGDSALYLCASHTRPTDTQYFGPGTRLTVL.

This clonotype was picked up many times. The chain combines TRBV5-1 with TRBJ2-5; 9 nucleotides line up with TRBD1. Germline values: CDR1 SGHRS, CDR2 YFSETQ. This CDR3 spans 14 amino acids. J gave up 3 bases and V 2 bases, and 2 bases lay outside the gene matches. The CDR3 sequence is CASSFGTGKETQYF. The DNA for the CDR3 is TGCGCCAGCAGCTTTGGGACAGGGAAAGAGACCCAGTACTTC. The variable domain in full, with the rest retrieved from reference TRBV5-1 and TRBJ2-5, is KAGVTQTPRYLIKTRGQQVTLSCSPISGHRSVSWYQQTPGQGLQFLFEYFSETQRNKGNFPGRFSGRQFSNSRSEMNVSTLELGDSALYLCASSFGTGKETQYFGPGTRLLVL.

The sample holds many counts of this clonotype. The chain uses TRBV20-1 and TRBJ2-7; 9 bases fit TRBD2. J lost 6 bases, V lost 0 bases, and 9 bases had no gene match. Germline values: CDR1 DFQATT, CDR2 SNEGSKA (reference sequence). This CDR3 region has 15 residues. Written as DNA, the CDR3 is TGCAGTGCTAGAGATCAGTTAGCGGGAGTTGTCGAGCAGTACTTC. Amino acids: CSARDQLAGVVEQYF.

This clonotype was seen at least ten times. The chain uses TRBV10-3 and TRBJ1-2, with D possibly being TRBD1 (6 bases). The CDR3 is made up of 14 amino acids. In germline, CDR1 is ENHRY, CDR2 SYGVKD. V lost 7 bases and J lost 1, with 13 bases in between. DNA for the CDR3: TGTGCCATCACCTCCCAGGGGTTTAACTATGGCTACACCTTC. Amino acid sequence: CAITSQGFNYGYTF.

This clonotype was seen at least ten times. This chain connects TRBV5-1 to TRBJ1-1; D may be TRBD1 (6 bases). From germline, CDR1 is SGHRS and CDR2 YFSETQ. CDR3 length: 15 residues. V was clipped by 0 bases and J by 3 bases, with 12 bases between them. The CDR3 sequence: CASSLDGGSDTEAFF. CDR3 bases: TGCGCCAGCAGCTTGGATGGGGGCTCGGACACTGAAGCTTTCTTT.